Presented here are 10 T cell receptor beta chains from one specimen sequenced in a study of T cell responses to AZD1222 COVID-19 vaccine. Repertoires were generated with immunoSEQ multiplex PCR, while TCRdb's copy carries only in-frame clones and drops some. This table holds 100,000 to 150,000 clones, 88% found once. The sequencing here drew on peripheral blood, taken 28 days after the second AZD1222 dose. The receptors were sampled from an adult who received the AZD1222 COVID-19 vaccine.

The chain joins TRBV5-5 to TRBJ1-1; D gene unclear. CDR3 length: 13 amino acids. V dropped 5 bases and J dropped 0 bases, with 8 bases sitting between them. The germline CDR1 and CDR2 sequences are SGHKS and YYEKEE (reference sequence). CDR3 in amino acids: CASSETVNTEAFF. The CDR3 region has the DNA TGTGCCAGCAGTGAGACGGTGAACACTGAAGCTTTCTTT. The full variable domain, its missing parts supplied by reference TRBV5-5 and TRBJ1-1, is DAGVTQSPTHLIKTRGQQVTLRCSPISGHKSVSWYQQVLGQGPQFIFQYYEKEERGRGNFPDRFSARQFPNYSSELNVNALLLGDSALYLCASSETVNTEAFFGQGTRLTVV.

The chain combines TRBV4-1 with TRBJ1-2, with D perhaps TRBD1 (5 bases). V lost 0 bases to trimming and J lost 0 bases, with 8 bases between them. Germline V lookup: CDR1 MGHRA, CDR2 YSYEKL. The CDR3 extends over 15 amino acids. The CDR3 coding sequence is TGCGCCAGCAGCCAAGATCTGGGGGCTAACTATGGCTACACCTTC. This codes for CASSQDLGANYGYTF.

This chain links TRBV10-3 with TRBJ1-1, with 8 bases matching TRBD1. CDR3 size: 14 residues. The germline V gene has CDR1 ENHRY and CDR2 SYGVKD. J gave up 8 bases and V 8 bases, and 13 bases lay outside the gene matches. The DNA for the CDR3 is TGTGCCATCTCCGACGGACAGGGACAAGCAGAAGCTTTCTTT. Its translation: CAISDGQGQAEAFF.

For the CDR3, the DNA is TGTGCCAGCAGCAACGGGTGGCAGCCCCAGCATTTT. Its translation: CASSNGWQPQHF. The chain has TRBV6-2 or TRBV6-3 and TRBJ1-5, with D unresolved. The CDR3 has 12 residues. Germline V lookup: CDR1 MNHEY, CDR2 SVGEGT. The V gene lost 6 bases and the J gene lost 7 bases, with 10 bases spanning the gap.

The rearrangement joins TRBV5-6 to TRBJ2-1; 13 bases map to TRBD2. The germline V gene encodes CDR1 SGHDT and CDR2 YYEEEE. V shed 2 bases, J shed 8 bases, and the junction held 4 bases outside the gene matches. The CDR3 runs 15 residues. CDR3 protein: CASSLLAGGFDEQFF. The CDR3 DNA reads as TGTGCCAGCAGCTTACTAGCGGGGGGGTTCGATGAGCAGTTCTTC.

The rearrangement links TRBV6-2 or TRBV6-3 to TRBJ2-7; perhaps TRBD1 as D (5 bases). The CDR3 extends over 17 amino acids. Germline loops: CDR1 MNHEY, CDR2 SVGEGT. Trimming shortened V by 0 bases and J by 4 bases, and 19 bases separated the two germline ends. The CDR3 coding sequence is TGTGCCAGCAGTTACTCGATCGCGACAGAGCTACCTTACGAGCAGTACTTC. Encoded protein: CASSYSIATELPYEQYF.

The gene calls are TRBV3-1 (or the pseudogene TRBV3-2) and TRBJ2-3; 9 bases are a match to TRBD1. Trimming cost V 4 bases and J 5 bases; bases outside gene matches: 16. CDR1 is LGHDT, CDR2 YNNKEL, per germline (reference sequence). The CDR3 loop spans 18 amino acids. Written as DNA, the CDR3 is TGTGCCAGCAGCCCATACTTTACAGGGGGCGATGAGAAAGATACGCAGTATTTT. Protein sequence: CASSPYFTGGDEKDTQYF.

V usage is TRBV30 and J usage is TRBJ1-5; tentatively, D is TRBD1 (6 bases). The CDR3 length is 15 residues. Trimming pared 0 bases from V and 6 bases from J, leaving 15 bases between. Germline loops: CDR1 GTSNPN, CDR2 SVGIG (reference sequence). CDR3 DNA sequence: TGTGCCTGGAGTGTACAGGGTAAGGGGATTCAGCCCCAGCATTTT. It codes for CAWSVQGKGIQPQHF. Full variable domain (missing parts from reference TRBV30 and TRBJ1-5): SQTIHQWPATLVQPVGSPLSLECTVEGTSNPNLYWYRQAAGRGLQLLFYSVGIGQISSEVPQNLSASRPQDRQFILSSKKLLLSDSGFYLCAWSVQGKGIQPQHFGDGTRLSIL.

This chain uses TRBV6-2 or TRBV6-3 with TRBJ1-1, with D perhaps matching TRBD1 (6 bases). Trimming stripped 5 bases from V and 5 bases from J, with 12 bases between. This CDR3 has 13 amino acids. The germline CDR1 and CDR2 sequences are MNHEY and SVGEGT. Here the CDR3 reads CASSESGVTEAFF. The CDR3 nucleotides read TGTGCCAGCAGTGAGTCAGGGGTTACTGAAGCTTTCTTT.

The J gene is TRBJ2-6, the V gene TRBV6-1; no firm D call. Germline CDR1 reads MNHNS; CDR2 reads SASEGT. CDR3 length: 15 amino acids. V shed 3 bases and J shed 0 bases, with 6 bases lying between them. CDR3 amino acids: CASSERSSGANVLTF. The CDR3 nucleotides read TGTGCCAGCAGTGAGCGCAGCTCTGGGGCCAACGTCCTGACTTTC.